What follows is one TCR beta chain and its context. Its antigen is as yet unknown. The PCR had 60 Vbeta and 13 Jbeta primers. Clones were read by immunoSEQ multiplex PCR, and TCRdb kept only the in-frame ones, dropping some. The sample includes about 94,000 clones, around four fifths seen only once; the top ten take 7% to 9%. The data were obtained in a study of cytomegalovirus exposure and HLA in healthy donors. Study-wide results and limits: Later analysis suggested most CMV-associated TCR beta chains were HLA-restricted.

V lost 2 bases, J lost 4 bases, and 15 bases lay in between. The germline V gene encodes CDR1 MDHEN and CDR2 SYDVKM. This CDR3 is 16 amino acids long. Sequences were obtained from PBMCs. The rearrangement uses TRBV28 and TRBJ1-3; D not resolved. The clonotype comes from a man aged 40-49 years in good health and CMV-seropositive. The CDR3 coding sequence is TGTGCCAGCAGTTTAGGGTTCCGAGGGAGGGGAAACACCATATATTTT. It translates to CASSLGFRGRGNTIYF.